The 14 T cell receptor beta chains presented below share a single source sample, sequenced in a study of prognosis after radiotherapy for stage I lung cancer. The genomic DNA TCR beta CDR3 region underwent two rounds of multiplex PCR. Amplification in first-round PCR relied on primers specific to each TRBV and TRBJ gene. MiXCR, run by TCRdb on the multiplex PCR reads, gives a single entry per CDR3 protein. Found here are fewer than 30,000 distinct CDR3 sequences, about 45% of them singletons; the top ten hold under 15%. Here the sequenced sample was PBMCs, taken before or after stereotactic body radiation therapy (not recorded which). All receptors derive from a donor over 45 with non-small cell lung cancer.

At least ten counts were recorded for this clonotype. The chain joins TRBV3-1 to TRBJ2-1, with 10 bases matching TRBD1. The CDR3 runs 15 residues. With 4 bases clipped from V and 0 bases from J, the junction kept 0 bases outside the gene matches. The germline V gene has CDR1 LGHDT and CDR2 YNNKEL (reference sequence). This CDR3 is CASSRTGGSYNEQFF. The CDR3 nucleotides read TGTGCCAGCAGCCGGACAGGGGGCTCCTACAATGAGCAGTTCTTC.

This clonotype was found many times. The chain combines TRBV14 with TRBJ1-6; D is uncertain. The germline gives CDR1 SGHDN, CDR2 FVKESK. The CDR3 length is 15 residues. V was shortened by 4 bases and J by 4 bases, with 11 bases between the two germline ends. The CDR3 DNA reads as TGTGCCAGCAGCCCTCCCGGCTCGTATAATTCACCCCTCCACTTT. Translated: CASSPPGSYNSPLHF.

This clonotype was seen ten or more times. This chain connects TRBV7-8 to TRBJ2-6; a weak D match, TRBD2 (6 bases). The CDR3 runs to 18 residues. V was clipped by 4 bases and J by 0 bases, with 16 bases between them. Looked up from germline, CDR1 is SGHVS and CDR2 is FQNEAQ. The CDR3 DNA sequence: TGTGCCAGCAGCTCTTCGGGAGTCGTCTTCTCTGGGGCCAACGTCCTGACTTTC. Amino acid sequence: CASSSSGVVFSGANVLTF.

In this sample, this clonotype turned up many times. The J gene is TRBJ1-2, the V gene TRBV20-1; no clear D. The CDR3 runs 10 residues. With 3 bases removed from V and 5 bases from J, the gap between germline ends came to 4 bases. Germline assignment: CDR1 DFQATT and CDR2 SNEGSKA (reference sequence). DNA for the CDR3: TGCAGTGCTAGCAATTATGGCTACACCTTC. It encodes CSASNYGYTF.

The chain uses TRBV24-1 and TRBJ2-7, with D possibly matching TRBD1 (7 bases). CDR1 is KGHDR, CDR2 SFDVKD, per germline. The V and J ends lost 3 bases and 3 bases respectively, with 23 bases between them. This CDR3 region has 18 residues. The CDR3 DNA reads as TGTGCCACCAGTGATACCCTCAAAGGAGGGGGCGGCTACTACGAGCAGTACTTC. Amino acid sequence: CATSDTLKGGGGYYEQYF.

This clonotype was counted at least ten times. As DNA, the CDR3 is TGTGCCAGCAGCTTAGGAACAGCAAAATCTGCCCAGTACTTC. Protein sequence: CASSLGTAKSAQYF. The chain joins TRBV7-9 to TRBJ2-5; D gene uncertain. Germline loops: CDR1 SEHNR, CDR2 FQNEAQ (reference sequence). The ends were cut back, 1 base at V and 9 bases at J, with 15 bases in the middle. The CDR3 consists of 14 residues.

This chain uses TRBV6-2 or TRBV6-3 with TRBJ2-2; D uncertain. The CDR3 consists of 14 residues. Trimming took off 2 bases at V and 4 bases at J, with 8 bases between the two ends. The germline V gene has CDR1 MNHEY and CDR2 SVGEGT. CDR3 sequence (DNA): TGTGCCAGCAGTTACGTCCTCTCCACCGGGGAGCTGTTTTTT. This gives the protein CASSYVLSTGELFF.

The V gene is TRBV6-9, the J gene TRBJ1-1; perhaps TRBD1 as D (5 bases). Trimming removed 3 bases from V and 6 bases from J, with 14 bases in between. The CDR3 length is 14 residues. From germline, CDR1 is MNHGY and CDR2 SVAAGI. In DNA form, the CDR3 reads TGTGCCAGCAGTTACGGGGGGATAGAGGCTGAAGCTTTCTTT. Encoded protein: CASSYGGIEAEAFF.

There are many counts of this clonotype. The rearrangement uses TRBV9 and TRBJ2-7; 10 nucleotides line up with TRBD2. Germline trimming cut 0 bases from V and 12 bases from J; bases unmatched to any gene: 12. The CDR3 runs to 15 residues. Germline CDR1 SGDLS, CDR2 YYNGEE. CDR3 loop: CASSVGGTSESPRYF. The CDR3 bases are TGTGCCAGCAGCGTAGGTGGGACTAGCGAGTCCCCCCGGTACTTC.

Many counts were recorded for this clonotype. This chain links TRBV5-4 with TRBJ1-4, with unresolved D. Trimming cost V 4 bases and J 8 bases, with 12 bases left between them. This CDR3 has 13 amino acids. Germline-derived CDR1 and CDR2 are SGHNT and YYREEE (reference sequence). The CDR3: CASSVDRNEKLFF. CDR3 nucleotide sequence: TGTGCCAGCAGCGTGGATCGAAACGAAAAACTGTTTTTT.

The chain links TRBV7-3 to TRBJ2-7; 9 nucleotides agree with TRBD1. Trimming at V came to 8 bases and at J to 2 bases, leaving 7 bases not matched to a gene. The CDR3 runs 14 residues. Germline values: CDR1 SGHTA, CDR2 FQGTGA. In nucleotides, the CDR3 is TGTGCCAGCGTACCGGGACAGGGACCCTACGAGCAGTACTTC. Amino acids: CASVPGQGPYEQYF.

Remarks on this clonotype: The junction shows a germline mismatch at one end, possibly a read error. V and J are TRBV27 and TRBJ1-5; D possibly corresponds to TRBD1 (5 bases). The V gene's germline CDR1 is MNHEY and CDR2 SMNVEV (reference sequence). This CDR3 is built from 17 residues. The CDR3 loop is CASSPFRDGFSNRPQHF. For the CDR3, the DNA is TGTGCCAGCAGTCCTTTTCGGGACGGATTTAGCAATCGGCCCCAGCATTTT.

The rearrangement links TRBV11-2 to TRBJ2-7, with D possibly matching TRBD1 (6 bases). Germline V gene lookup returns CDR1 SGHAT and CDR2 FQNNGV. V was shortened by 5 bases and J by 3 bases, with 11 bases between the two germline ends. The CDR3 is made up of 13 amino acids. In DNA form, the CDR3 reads TGTGCCAGCAGCCTAGGACAGCACTACGAGCAGTACTTC. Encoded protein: CASSLGQHYEQYF.

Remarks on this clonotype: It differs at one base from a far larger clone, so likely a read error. CDR3 bases: TGTGCCAGCAGAATCGAGACAGGGGCGGATAATTCACCCCTCCACTTT. Encoded protein: CASRIETGADNSPLHF. The chain uses TRBV6-4 and TRBJ1-6, with TRBD1 identical over 8 bases. J was trimmed by 5 bases and V by 6 bases; bases with no gene match: 9. Germline values: CDR1 MRHNA, CDR2 SNTAGT. This CDR3 contains 16 residues.